The 24 T cell receptor beta chains in this list originate from one sample, sequenced in a study of T cell changes during pregnancy in multiple sclerosis. Data came from immunoSEQ multiplex PCR; TCRdb stores just in-frame clones and leaves some out. This table holds fewer than 45,000 clones, more than 70% found once. The sequences come from CD4+ T cells from peripheral blood mononuclear cells, collected after pregnancy. These receptors came from a female donor in good health, enrolled as a control in a pregnancy study.

This rearrangement joins TRBV6-6 to TRBJ1-1; D is undetermined. CDR1 is MNHNY, CDR2 SVGAGI, per germline (reference sequence). There are 15 residues in the CDR3. Trimming stripped 6 bases from V and 0 bases from J, with 14 bases between. CDR3 region: CASRDTWAMNTEAFF. CDR3 sequence (DNA): TGTGCCAGCAGGGATACTTGGGCTATGAACACTGAAGCTTTCTTT.

This clone appeared a single time. V is TRBV4-2 and J is TRBJ2-2; a possible D gene is TRBD2 (6 bases). Trimming left V 0 bases short and J 6 bases short, with 14 bases between. The germline V gene encodes CDR1 LGHNA and CDR2 YNFKEQ. This CDR3 contains 16 residues. In DNA, the CDR3 is TGTGCCAGCAGCCAAGAGCCACTCGCGGGGCCCGGGGAGCTGTTTTTT. Its translation is CASSQEPLAGPGELFF.

The chain uses TRBV18 and TRBJ1-5; 8 bases are shared with TRBD1. Per germline, CDR1 KGHSH and CDR2 LQKENI. With 5 bases clipped from V and 4 bases from J, the junction kept 4 bases outside the gene matches. The CDR3 spans 14 residues. In nucleotides, the CDR3 is TGTGCCAGCTCATTAGGACAGGGAAATCAGCCCCAGCATTTT. Translated: CASSLGQGNQPQHF.

The chain uses TRBV27 and TRBJ2-7; 8 nucleotides line up with TRBD1. V shed 6 bases, J shed 4 bases, and the junction held 8 bases outside the gene matches. Germline V gene lookup returns CDR1 MNHEY and CDR2 SMNVEV (reference sequence). The CDR3 spans 14 residues. The CDR3 DNA reads as TGTGCCAGCAGCGTCCAGGGGGCTCGGTACGAGCAGTACTTC. It translates to CASSVQGARYEQYF.

The rearrangement uses TRBV5-8 and TRBJ1-1; D is unclear. Germline values: CDR1 SGHTS, CDR2 YDEGEE. Trimming took 3 bases from V and 6 from J, leaving 21 bases between them. This CDR3 spans 16 amino acids. CDR3 region: CASSSPGKARRAEAFF. CDR3 DNA sequence: TGTGCCAGCAGCTCACCGGGGAAGGCGAGGCGGGCTGAAGCTTTCTTT.

V is TRBV5-1 and J is TRBJ2-5, with 7 positions matching TRBD1. This CDR3 region has 14 residues. Germline V lookup: CDR1 SGHRS, CDR2 YFSETQ. The V gene end was trimmed by 4 bases and the J gene end by 5 bases; junction bases not matched to a gene: 8. CDR3 loop: CASSAAGTAETQYF. CDR3 in DNA: TGCGCCAGCAGCGCCGCCGGGACAGCGGAGACCCAGTACTTC.

The V call is TRBV5-1, the J call TRBJ1-5, with D tentatively TRBD1 (5 bases). CDR1 SGHRS and CDR2 YFSETQ come from the germline V gene. Trimming stripped 0 bases from V and 1 base from J, with 8 bases between. CDR3 length: 15 amino acids. The CDR3 nucleotides are TGCGCCAGCAGCTTGGCAGGGCTCAGCAATCAGCCCCAGCATTTT. Translation gives CASSLAGLSNQPQHF.

The V gene is TRBV9, the J gene TRBJ2-7; D is possibly TRBD1 (5 bases). V shed 4 bases and J shed 5 bases, with 13 bases lying between them. This CDR3 is 13 amino acids long. Germline values: CDR1 SGDLS, CDR2 YYNGEE. The CDR3 DNA follows: TGTGCCAGCAGCTTTCGACAGACCGACGAGCAGTACTTC. Translation gives CASSFRQTDEQYF.

The chain combines TRBV6-1 with TRBJ1-4; D ambiguous. The V end lost 6 bases, the J end lost 8 bases, and 13 bases lay between the germline ends. CDR1 is MNHNS, CDR2 SASEGT, per germline. The CDR3 length is 13 residues. The CDR3 bases are TGTGCCAGCAGCCCAGGATCTGGAGAAAAACTGTTTTTT. Residues: CASSPGSGEKLFF.

The CDR3 protein is CASSGGDLAGGPNEQFF. CDR3 sequence (DNA): TGTGCCAGCAGCGGGGGGGATTTAGCGGGAGGGCCGAATGAGCAGTTCTTC. The chain combines TRBV11-1 with TRBJ2-1, with 11 bases identical to TRBD2. The germline CDR1 and CDR2 sequences are SGHAT and FQDESV (reference sequence). The CDR3 is 17 amino acids. With V trimmed by 5 bases and J by 7 bases, 13 bases remained unmatched.

The V and J genes are TRBV4-2 and TRBJ2-3; D might be TRBD2 (6 bases). The CDR3 runs 18 residues. Deletions cut 1 base from V and 0 bases from J, with 17 bases between. Germline loops: CDR1 LGHNA, CDR2 YNFKEQ. The CDR3 bases are TGTGCCAGCAGCCAAGGACCCGCCTTTGGGGGGAGCACAGATACGCAGTATTTT. It yields the protein CASSQGPAFGGSTDTQYF.

This clone turned up a few times. The chain carries TRBV12-5 and TRBJ1-2, with D perhaps matching TRBD1 (6 bases). The CDR3 is made up of 15 amino acids. Germline V gives CDR1 LGHNT, CDR2 FRNRAP. V dropped 0 bases and J dropped 8 bases, with 16 bases sitting between them. The CDR3 sequence: CASGLVLRGGGGYTF. CDR3 DNA: TGTGCTAGTGGTTTGGTACTCAGGGGTGGGGGCGGCTACACCTTC.

The chain links TRBV6-6 to TRBJ2-1; 14 bases are a match to TRBD2. The V segment lost 5 bases and the J segment 4 bases; nucleotides outside the gene matches: 4. Per germline, CDR1 MNHNY and CDR2 SVGAGI (reference sequence). The CDR3 covers 16 residues. This CDR3 is CASSRLAGGLYNEQFF. The CDR3 DNA reads TGTGCCAGCAGTCGACTAGCGGGGGGGCTATACAATGAGCAGTTCTTC.

V gene TRBV19 combines with J gene TRBJ2-5, with D possibly matching TRBD2 (6 bases). The ends were cut back, 2 bases at V and 2 bases at J, with 18 bases in the middle. The length of the CDR3 is 17 residues. The V gene's germline CDR1 is LNHDA and CDR2 SQIVND (reference sequence). CDR3: CASSILYEAGKQETQYF. As DNA, the CDR3 is TGTGCCAGTAGTATACTATACGAGGCGGGGAAGCAAGAGACCCAGTACTTC.

The chain joins TRBV11-3 to TRBJ2-2, with TRBD2 matching over 11 bases. The V and J ends lost 5 bases and 7 bases, in that order; junction bases with no gene match: 12. The CDR3 sequence is 17 residues long. Germline-derived CDR1 and CDR2 are SGHNT and YENEEA. Here the CDR3 DNA reads TGTGCCAGCAGCCCCCGAACTAGCGGGAGAGTCGACGGGGAGCTGTTTTTT. Translation: CASSPRTSGRVDGELFF.

This chain joins TRBV4-2 and TRBJ2-4, with TRBD1 identical over 9 bases. V shed 4 bases, J shed 5 bases, and the junction held 21 bases outside the gene matches. The CDR3 runs 20 residues. CDR1 and CDR2 from the germline V gene are LGHNA and YNFKEQ. CDR3 in DNA: TGTGCCAGCAGCCTATCCCCGGGACAGGGTTCGCGCAAAACCCAAAACATTCAGTACTTC. It encodes CASSLSPGQGSRKTQNIQYF.

This chain joins TRBV19 and TRBJ2-3; D is ambiguous. From germline, CDR1 is LNHDA and CDR2 SQIVND (reference sequence). The CDR3 consists of 15 residues. Between the trimmed V and J ends, which lost 1 base and 6 bases, there was a span of 14 bases. As DNA, the CDR3 is TGTGCCAGTAGTATAGCCGGTCCGGTCGGGGATACGCAGTATTTT. Protein product: CASSIAGPVGDTQYF.

V gene TRBV18 combines with J gene TRBJ2-2; 8 bases line up with TRBD2. After removal of 8 bases from V and 0 bases from J, the junction contained 11 bases not matched to a gene. Germline values: CDR1 KGHSH, CDR2 LQKENI. CDR3 length equals 17 residues. The CDR3 loop reads CASQPAVAGTNTGELFF. CDR3 coding DNA: TGTGCCAGCCAACCGGCGGTAGCGGGGACGAACACCGGGGAGCTGTTTTTT.

V usage is TRBV5-1 and J usage is TRBJ2-5; 15 nucleotides match TRBD2. The CDR3 is 16 residues long. Per the germline V gene, CDR1 is SGHRS and CDR2 is YFSETQ. With 3 bases clipped from V and 3 bases from J, the junction kept 3 bases outside the gene matches. The CDR3 region is CASSSGLAGGEETQYF. The CDR3 DNA follows: TGCGCCAGCAGCTCGGGACTAGCGGGAGGAGAAGAGACCCAGTACTTC.

This clone is a singleton in its sample. DNA for the CDR3: TGCGCCAGCAGCTCCTCGAAACTAGCGGGGGGGCCCAATGAGCAGTTCTTC. Protein product: CASSSSKLAGGPNEQFF. This sequence joins TRBV5-1 and TRBJ2-1, with 13 positions matching TRBD2. After removal of 3 bases from V and 6 bases from J, the junction contained 9 bases not matched to a gene. This CDR3 has 17 amino acids. Germline loops: CDR1 SGHRS, CDR2 YFSETQ.

This chain's CDR3 is CASRGQGGNGYTF. The DNA for the CDR3 is TGTGCCAGTAGGGGACAGGGTGGTAATGGCTACACCTTC. The V and J genes are TRBV19 and TRBJ1-2; TRBD1 agrees at 9 bases. CDR1 is LNHDA and CDR2 is SQIVND in the germline V gene (reference sequence). This CDR3 is 13 amino acids long. Unmatched junction bases numbered 5, after V lost 6 bases and J lost 6 bases. Full variable domain (remainder filled in from reference TRBV19 and TRBJ1-2): DGGITQSPKYLFRKEGQNVTLSCEQNLNHDAMYWYRQDPGQGLRLIYYSQIVNDFQKGDIAEGYSVSREKKESFPLTVTSAQKNPTAFYLCASRGQGGNGYTFGSGTRLTVV.

This chain connects TRBV6-1 to TRBJ1-6, with D perhaps TRBD1 (6 bases). CDR3 length: 18 amino acids. Germline loops: CDR1 MNHNS, CDR2 SASEGT. The V and J ends lost 4 bases and 2 bases respectively, with 18 bases between them. Written as DNA, the CDR3 is TGTGCCAGCAGTGGGATTTACAGGGTATCGGCCTATAATTCACCCCTCCACTTT. Protein sequence: CASSGIYRVSAYNSPLHF.

In DNA form, the CDR3 reads TGTGCCAGCAGCCAAGTCGTGAGCGGACAGGGGGAAACTGAAGCTTTCTTT. Its translation is CASSQVVSGQGETEAFF. The gene calls are TRBV4-2 and TRBJ1-1; the match to TRBD1 covers 10 bases. This CDR3 is built from 17 residues. From germline, CDR1 is LGHNA and CDR2 YNFKEQ. V was clipped by 1 base and J by 5 bases; unmatched bases: 10.

Only a few counts were recorded for this clone. This chain uses TRBV28 with TRBJ2-7; 9 bases agree with TRBD1. CDR1 is MDHEN, CDR2 SYDVKM, per germline. The CDR3 runs 14 residues. J gave up 6 bases and V 7 bases, and 10 bases lay outside the gene matches. The CDR3 sequence: CASITGGQPTEQYF. The CDR3 nucleotides read TGTGCCAGCATTACAGGGGGCCAGCCCACCGAGCAGTACTTC.